This is a list of T cell receptor beta chains from one sample in a study of cytomegalovirus exposure and HLA in healthy donors. Sequencing used immunoSEQ multiplex PCR; TCRdb keeps in-frame clones, though not all of them. The sample yields over 150,000 clones, roughly 80% seen once. Sample: PBMCs. The receptors originated from a male donor in good health and CMV-seronegative. The CDR3 runs from the conserved cysteine through the conserved F or W. Fields, in order: CDR3 length, V gene, clone size, D gene, J gene, CDR3 DNA, CDR3 protein. The D gene is left open where the match is weak. The size of a clone is reported for some rows only, either as once, few or many, or as a class for expanded clones.

length: 12
V: TRBV25-1
size: -
D: -
J: TRBJ1-2
DNA: TGTGCCAGCAGTGATTATGGGAGCGGCTACACCTTC
CDR3: CASSDYGSGYTF

length: 16
V: TRBV18
size: -
D: TRBD2
J: TRBJ2-5
DNA: TGTGCCAGCTCACCGTACGGCGGGGGGGCCGACGAGACCCAGTACTTC
CDR3: CASSPYGGGADETQYF

length: 16
V: TRBV4-1
size: -
D: TRBD1
J: TRBJ1-3
DNA: TGCGCCAGCAGCCAAAACAGGGGGCGGTTTGGAAACACCATATATTTT
CDR3: CASSQNRGRFGNTIYF

length: 14
V: TRBV19
size: -
D: -
J: TRBJ1-5
DNA: TGTGCCTCCCACAGATCAGGGCTCCTTCAGCCCCAGCATTTT
CDR3: CASHRSGLLQPQHF

length: 11
V: TRBV5-6
size: few
D: -
J: TRBJ2-1
DNA: TGTGCCAGCAGCTTGGAGGGGGAGCAGTTCTTC
CDR3: CASSLEGEQFF

length: 14
V: TRBV18
size: -
D: -
J: TRBJ1-1
DNA: TGTGCCAGCTCACGAGCGCCCGATCTCACTGAAGCTTTCTTT
CDR3: CASSRAPDLTEAFF

length: 15
V: TRBV9
size: -
D: TRBD1
J: TRBJ1-4
DNA: TGTGCCAGCAGCGCTGACAGGGGCCGTAATGAAAAACTGTTTTTT
CDR3: CASSADRGRNEKLFF

length: 18
V: TRBV19
size: -
D: TRBD1
J: TRBJ1-5
DNA: TGTGCCAGTAGTATAGGGAGGACAGGGGGCGCGGGCAATCAGCCCCAGCATTTT
CDR3: CASSIGRTGGAGNQPQHF

length: 16
V: TRBV5-6
size: once
D: TRBD2
J: TRBJ2-5
DNA: TGTGCCAGCAGCTACCGCGGACTAGCGGGGAAAGAGACCCAGTACTTC
CDR3: CASSYRGLAGKETQYF

length: 14
V: TRBV28
size: once
D: -
J: TRBJ1-2
DNA: TGTGCCAGCAGTTTGGTAGGGGACTTCTATGGCTACACCTTC
CDR3: CASSLVGDFYGYTF

length: 13
V: TRBV29-1
size: once
D: -
J: TRBJ1-3
DNA: TGCAGCGTTGAGTCAGTTGTTGAAAACACCATATATTTT
CDR3: CSVESVVENTIYF

length: 15
V: TRBV28
size: few
D: TRBD1
J: TRBJ1-1
DNA: TGTGCCAGCAGCCGACAGGGGAGAGGGCTCACTGAAGCTTTCTTT
CDR3: CASSRQGRGLTEAFF

length: 16
V: TRBV15
size: -
D: TRBD1
J: TRBJ1-5
DNA: TGTGCCACCAGCAGGCCACCGGGACAGGGGCTACAGCCCCAGCATTTT
CDR3: CATSRPPGQGLQPQHF

length: 15
V: TRBV19
size: -
D: -
J: TRBJ1-5
DNA: TGTGCCAGTAGTTTGGGAGGGTCTGAGAATCAGCCCCAGCATTTT
CDR3: CASSLGGSENQPQHF

length: 13
V: TRBV4-1
size: -
D: -
J: TRBJ2-1
DNA: TGCGCCAGCAGCCAAGATCAACATCGCGAGCAGTTCTTC
CDR3: CASSQDQHREQFF

length: 15
V: TRBV7-9
size: -
D: -
J: TRBJ2-7
DNA: TGTGCCAGCAGCGACCACACTGAGGGGCGGGGCTGCACGTACTTC
CDR3: CASSDHTEGRGCTYF

length: 15
V: TRBV5-1
size: -
D: TRBD1
J: TRBJ2-7
DNA: TGCGCCAGCAGCTATACAGGGGCGAGCTCCTACGAGCAGTACTTC
CDR3: CASSYTGASSYEQYF

length: 17
V: TRBV7-6
size: -
D: -
J: TRBJ2-2
DNA: TGTGCCAGCAGCCCATTTCCTGGGGGCAGGAAGGCCGGGGAGCTGTTTTTT
CDR3: CASSPFPGGRKAGELFF

length: 17
V: TRBV4-3
size: -
D: TRBD1
J: TRBJ1-4
DNA: TGCGCCAGCAGCCCGGGACAGGCGAGATCAACTAATGAAAAACTGTTTTTT
CDR3: CASSPGQARSTNEKLFF

length: 14
V: TRBV6-5
size: once
D: -
J: TRBJ1-5
DNA: TGTGCCAGCAAGGGCCAACGGGACAATCAGCCCCAGCATTTT
CDR3: CASKGQRDNQPQHF

length: 14
V: TRBV6-1
size: -
D: -
J: TRBJ1-5
DNA: TGTGCCAGCAGTGTTGGGAGGAAAGATCAGCCCCAGCATTTT
CDR3: CASSVGRKDQPQHF

length: 14
V: TRBV27
size: -
D: TRBD1
J: TRBJ1-4
DNA: TGTGCCAGCAGTGTGGACAGGCGTAATGAAAAACTGTTTTTT
CDR3: CASSVDRRNEKLFF

length: 16
V: TRBV5-1
size: -
D: -
J: TRBJ1-1
DNA: TGCGCCAGCGGGTCCGGGGAGCAGATAGTTAGGACTGAAGCTTTCTTT
CDR3: CASGSGEQIVRTEAFF

length: 17
V: TRBV7-6
size: few
D: TRBD1
J: TRBJ2-2
DNA: TGTGCCAGCAGCTCTCCAGGGGGACAGGGGTACACCGGGGAGCTGTTTTTT
CDR3: CASSSPGGQGYTGELFF

length: 13
V: TRBV25-1
size: -
D: -
J: TRBJ1-1
DNA: TGTGCCAGCAGTGAAGGAGGGACCACTGAAGCTTTCTTT
CDR3: CASSEGGTTEAFF

length: 15
V: TRBV29-1
size: -
D: TRBD1
J: TRBJ2-5
DNA: TGCAGCGTTGAAGGGACAGGGGATTCACAAGAGACCCAGTACTTC
CDR3: CSVEGTGDSQETQYF

length: 15
V: TRBV10-3
size: -
D: -
J: TRBJ2-2
DNA: TGTGCCATCGGGGGCAGCGTCGCGAACACCGGGGAGCTGTTTTTT
CDR3: CAIGGSVANTGELFF

length: 13
V: TRBV2
size: -
D: -
J: TRBJ1-5
DNA: TGTGCCACCCTGGGAGGCCCCAATCAGCCCCAGCATTTT
CDR3: CATLGGPNQPQHF

length: 15
V: TRBV6-5
size: -
D: TRBD2
J: TRBJ2-3
DNA: TGTGCCAGCAGCCTTAGCGGGGGGGGAATAGATACGCAGTATTTT
CDR3: CASSLSGGGIDTQYF

length: 13
V: TRBV4-1
size: -
D: -
J: TRBJ1-5
DNA: TGCGCCAGCAGCCAAGATCCAGGCCAGCCCCAGCATTTT
CDR3: CASSQDPGQPQHF

length: 15
V: TRBV7-6
size: few
D: -
J: TRBJ2-2
DNA: TGTGCCAGCAGCTTATTTCGGGTTGAGACCGGGGAGCTGTTTTTT
CDR3: CASSLFRVETGELFF

length: 12
V: TRBV6-1
size: -
D: TRBD1
J: TRBJ2-7
DNA: TGTGCCAGCAGGACAGGGGCCTACGAGCAGTACTTC
CDR3: CASRTGAYEQYF

length: 13
V: TRBV10-3
size: -
D: -
J: TRBJ2-3
DNA: TGTGCCACTGTCTTTCCGGGGGCAGATACGCAGTATTTT
CDR3: CATVFPGADTQYF

length: 14
V: TRBV10-3
size: -
D: -
J: TRBJ1-1
DNA: TGTGCCATCAGTGAGATCCCCAGGAACACTGAAGCTTTCTTT
CDR3: CAISEIPRNTEAFF

length: 15
V: TRBV15
size: -
D: -
J: TRBJ2-2
DNA: TGTGCCACCAGCAGAGGGTACAGCTCCACCGGGGAGCTGTTTTTT
CDR3: CATSRGYSSTGELFF

length: 17
V: TRBV5-4
size: -
D: -
J: TRBJ1-2
DNA: TGTGCCAGCAGCGTGGGGGGAGGGGTTATGGGGTCTGATGGCTACACCTTC
CDR3: CASSVGGGVMGSDGYTF

length: 14
V: TRBV7-6
size: few
D: -
J: TRBJ1-3
DNA: TGTGCCAGCAGCTTAGGCAGGGGCTTAAACACCATATATTTT
CDR3: CASSLGRGLNTIYF

length: 15
V: TRBV6-5
size: -
D: -
J: TRBJ1-2
DNA: TGTGCCAGCACCGCTAGGGTGAGGGCTAACTATGGCTACACCTTC
CDR3: CASTARVRANYGYTF

length: 15
V: TRBV2
size: -
D: TRBD1
J: TRBJ1-2
DNA: TGTGCCAGCAGTGAACGCGGGACAGGGGGCCGTGGCTACACCTTC
CDR3: CASSERGTGGRGYTF

length: 15
V: TRBV7-2
size: -
D: TRBD1
J: TRBJ1-5
DNA: TGTGCCAGCAGCATTGGGACAGGGGGCGCGCAGCCCCAGCATTTT
CDR3: CASSIGTGGAQPQHF

length: 17
V: TRBV7-2
size: -
D: TRBD2
J: TRBJ2-2
DNA: TGTGCCAGCAGCCCTACCCGTGGGAGCGGGGGGGCCGGGGAGCTGTTTTTT
CDR3: CASSPTRGSGGAGELFF

length: 14
V: TRBV2
size: -
D: -
J: TRBJ1-2
DNA: TGTGCCAGCCTCATTGGAGGGGAAAGCTATGGCTACACCTTC
CDR3: CASLIGGESYGYTF

length: 13
V: TRBV5-4
size: -
D: TRBD1
J: TRBJ1-1
DNA: TGTGCCAGCAGCGTCGGACAGGGAAGGGTGGCTTTCTTT
CDR3: CASSVGQGRVAFF

length: 15
V: TRBV29-1
size: -
D: -
J: TRBJ1-4
DNA: TGCAGTGCGACACTTTGGGCAGGGGTTAATGAAAAACTGTTTTTT
CDR3: CSATLWAGVNEKLFF